A selection of T cell receptor beta chains follows, all from one sample in a study of T cell responses to AZD1222 COVID-19 vaccine. Libraries were prepared by immunoSEQ multiplex PCR; TCRdb keeps only in-frame clonotypes and omits some of them. Of some 150,000 clones detected, about 90% appear once; the ten largest clones hold under 5.5%. The sample consisted of peripheral blood, taken on day 0 of AZD1222 vaccination. The receptor set was obtained from an adult in good health. CDR3s include the opening cysteine and the closing phenylalanine or tryptophan. A D gene is named only where the DNA matches it firmly. Some rows have no size entry. The others give once, few or many, or a class for an expanded clone.

TRBV28	NA	NA	TRBJ1-2	CASSPSTGLALVGYTF	TGTGCCAGCAGCCCGTCGACAGGCCTAGCTTTGGTGGGCTACACCTTC
TRBV18	NA	NA	TRBJ2-2	CASSPNERNTGELFF	TGTGCCAGCTCACCAAACGAGAGGAACACCGGGGAGCTGTTTTTT
TRBV24-1	NA	NA	TRBJ2-5	CATSDLRADQETQYF	TGTGCCACCAGTGATTTGAGGGCAGACCAAGAGACCCAGTACTTC
TRBV7-2	TRBD1	NA	TRBJ2-1	CASSLGQGTYNEQFF	TGTGCCAGCAGCTTAGGACAGGGTACCTACAATGAGCAGTTCTTC
TRBV28	NA	once	TRBJ2-3	CASTSGSSTDTQYF	TGTGCCAGCACCTCGGGGTCTAGCACAGATACGCAGTATTTT
TRBV4-3	TRBD1	NA	TRBJ2-3	CASSRLGQANTDTQYF	TGCGCCAGCAGCCGGTTGGGACAGGCGAACACAGATACGCAGTATTTT
TRBV10-3	NA	NA	TRBJ1-2	CAISGGNYGYTF	TGTGCCATCAGTGGGGGGAATTATGGCTACACCTTC
TRBV7-2	NA	NA	TRBJ1-1	CASSLTPWGIRMNTEAFF	TGTGCCAGCAGCTTAACCCCCTGGGGGATACGCATGAACACTGAAGCTTTCTTT
TRBV28	TRBD1	NA	TRBJ1-6	CASRGGTGHNSPLHF	TGTGCCAGCAGGGGAGGGACAGGGCATAATTCACCCCTCCACTTT
TRBV5-5	NA	NA	TRBJ1-4	CASSWVAGEGPFSEKLFF	TGTGCCAGCAGCTGGGTGGCAGGGGAGGGTCCCTTTTCCGAAAAACTGTTTTTT
TRBV7-9	TRBD2	NA	TRBJ2-2	CASSLIGTSPGELFF	TGTGCCAGCAGCTTAATCGGGACTAGCCCCGGGGAGCTGTTTTTT
TRBV27	NA	NA	TRBJ1-1	CASSLSAVMNTEAFF	TGTGCCAGCAGTTTATCCGCGGTAATGAACACTGAAGCTTTCTTT
TRBV18	TRBD1	NA	TRBJ1-1	CASSPSTGFTEAFF	TGTGCCAGCTCACCGTCGACAGGGTTCACTGAAGCTTTCTTT
TRBV28	NA	NA	TRBJ1-1	CASSGGLFNTEAFF	TGTGCCAGCAGCGGCGGGCTATTTAACACTGAAGCTTTCTTT
TRBV29-1	NA	NA	TRBJ1-2	CSVGGLGPGYTF	TGCAGCGTTGGAGGCTTGGGGCCTGGCTACACCTTC
TRBV6-5	NA	NA	TRBJ2-5	CASKGGHQETQYF	TGTGCCAGCAAGGGGGGCCACCAAGAGACCCAGTACTTC
TRBV19	NA	once	TRBJ1-5	CASSSVMFNQPQHF	TGTGCCAGTAGTTCGGTAATGTTCAATCAGCCCCAGCATTTT
TRBV6-2/TRBV6-3	NA	NA	TRBJ2-7	CASSSATRLYEQYF	TGTGCCAGCAGTTCCGCGACAAGACTCTACGAGCAGTACTTC
TRBV6-2/TRBV6-3	NA	NA	TRBJ2-7	CASSSWRSYEQYF	TGTGCCAGCAGTTCATGGCGTTCCTACGAGCAGTACTTC
TRBV27	NA	once	TRBJ2-1	CASSSGPWNNEQFF	TGTGCCAGCAGCTCCGGACCATGGAACAATGAGCAGTTCTTC
TRBV9	TRBD2	NA	TRBJ2-1	CASSVVGDYYNEQFF	TGTGCCAGCAGCGTAGTGGGGGACTACTACAATGAGCAGTTCTTC
TRBV19	NA	NA	TRBJ1-6	CASSAGPANSPLHF	TGTGCCAGTAGTGCGGGACCGGCTAATTCACCCCTCCACTTT
TRBV28	NA	NA	TRBJ1-1	CASSPRGATEAFF	TGTGCCAGCAGTCCCCGGGGTGCCACTGAAGCTTTCTTT
TRBV7-2	NA	NA	TRBJ1-5	CASSLGGGPLSNQPQHF	TGTGCCAGCAGCTTAGGGGGGGGACCGCTTAGCAATCAGCCCCAGCATTTT